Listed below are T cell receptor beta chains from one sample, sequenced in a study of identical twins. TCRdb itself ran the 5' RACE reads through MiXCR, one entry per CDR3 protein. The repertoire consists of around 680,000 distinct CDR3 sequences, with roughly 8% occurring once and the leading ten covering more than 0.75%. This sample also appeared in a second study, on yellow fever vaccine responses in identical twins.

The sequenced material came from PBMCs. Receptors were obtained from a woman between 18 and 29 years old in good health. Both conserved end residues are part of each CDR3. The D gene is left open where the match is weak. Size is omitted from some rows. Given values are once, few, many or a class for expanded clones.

CDR3 protein: CASITGGLTTNEKLFF
CDR3 DNA: TGTGCCAGCATAACTGGGGGCCTTACAACTAATGAAAAACTGTTTTTT
V gene: TRBV28
clone size: many
D gene: -
J gene: TRBJ1-4

CDR3 protein: CASSLRLTSGTDTQYF
CDR3 DNA: TGTGCCAGCAGCTTAAGGCTAACTAGCGGGACAGATACGCAGTATTTT
V gene: TRBV7-3
clone size: few
D gene: TRBD2
J gene: TRBJ2-3

CDR3 protein: CSAKGGNTEAFF
CDR3 DNA: TGCAGTGCAAAGGGGGGTAACACTGAAGCTTTCTTT
V gene: TRBV20-1
clone size: -
D gene: -
J gene: TRBJ1-1

CDR3 protein: CSVEDLGAFYNEQFF
CDR3 DNA: TGCAGCGTTGAAGATCTAGGGGCTTTCTACAATGAGCAGTTCTTC
V gene: TRBV29-1
clone size: -
D gene: -
J gene: TRBJ2-1

CDR3 protein: CASSERQGVGELFF
CDR3 DNA: TGTGCCAGCAGCGAAAGACAGGGCGTCGGGGAGCTGTTTTTT
V gene: TRBV14
clone size: -
D gene: TRBD1
J gene: TRBJ2-2

CDR3 protein: CASSLSQRGPWNTQYF
CDR3 DNA: TGTGCCAGCAGTTTATCTCAGCGGGGGCCCTGGAATACGCAGTATTTT
V gene: TRBV28
clone size: many
D gene: TRBD2
J gene: TRBJ2-3

CDR3 protein: CASVRDGSYEQYF
CDR3 DNA: TGTGCCAGCGTCCGGGACGGATCCTACGAGCAGTACTTC
V gene: TRBV6-2/TRBV6-3
clone size: -
D gene: -
J gene: TRBJ2-7

CDR3 protein: CSAIRGGAAKNIQYF
CDR3 DNA: TGCAGTGCTATACGCGGGGGGGCGGCCAAAAACATTCAGTACTTC
V gene: TRBV20-1
clone size: -
D gene: TRBD2
J gene: TRBJ2-4

CDR3 protein: CASSSSGRFVEQYF
CDR3 DNA: TGTGCCAGCAGCTCTAGCGGGAGGTTTGTAGAGCAGTACTTC
V gene: TRBV7-2
clone size: -
D gene: TRBD2
J gene: TRBJ2-7

CDR3 protein: CASRDTGVTGELFF
CDR3 DNA: TGTGCCAGCAGGGACACAGGGGTCACCGGGGAGCTGTTTTTT
V gene: TRBV12-3/TRBV12-4
clone size: many
D gene: TRBD1
J gene: TRBJ2-2

CDR3 protein: CASSSARASSYEQYF
CDR3 DNA: TGTGCCAGCAGTTCAGCGAGGGCCTCCTCCTACGAGCAGTACTTC
V gene: TRBV27
clone size: many
D gene: -
J gene: TRBJ2-7

CDR3 protein: CASSLVWDRDNEQFF
CDR3 DNA: TGTGCCAGCAGCTTAGTGTGGGACAGGGATAATGAGCAGTTCTTC
V gene: TRBV11-2
clone size: few
D gene: TRBD1
J gene: TRBJ2-1

CDR3 protein: CASSQDQGWTTYNEQFF
CDR3 DNA: TGTGCCAGCAGCCAAGATCAGGGGTGGACTACCTACAATGAGCAGTTCTTC
V gene: TRBV14
clone size: -
D gene: -
J gene: TRBJ2-1

CDR3 protein: CASGTLGTDTQYF
CDR3 DNA: TGTGCCAGCGGGACTTTAGGCACAGATACGCAGTATTTT
V gene: TRBV12-3/TRBV12-4
clone size: few
D gene: -
J gene: TRBJ2-3

CDR3 protein: CASSPYKVTDTQYF
CDR3 DNA: TGTGCCAGCAGCCCGTACAAGGTCACAGATACGCAGTATTTT
V gene: TRBV3-1
clone size: few
D gene: -
J gene: TRBJ2-3

CDR3 protein: CASSPRQDSEQYF
CDR3 DNA: TGTGCCAGCAGTCCCCGACAGGACTCCGAGCAGTACTTC
V gene: TRBV28
clone size: -
D gene: -
J gene: TRBJ2-7

CDR3 protein: CASSFSDIGSYEQYF
CDR3 DNA: TGTGCCAGCAGTTTTTCGGACATCGGATCCTACGAGCAGTACTTC
V gene: TRBV12-3/TRBV12-4
clone size: few
D gene: -
J gene: TRBJ2-7

CDR3 protein: CASSQEYRVRDEQYF
CDR3 DNA: TGCGCCAGCAGCCAAGAATACAGGGTCCGCGACGAGCAGTACTTC
V gene: TRBV4-1
clone size: many
D gene: -
J gene: TRBJ2-7

CDR3 protein: CASSLVPISGNTIYF
CDR3 DNA: TGTGCCAGCAGCTTAGTGCCGATCTCTGGAAACACCATATATTTT
V gene: TRBV11-2
clone size: -
D gene: -
J gene: TRBJ1-3

CDR3 protein: CSVEDLRRDGYTF
CDR3 DNA: TGCAGCGTCGAGGACCTCCGGAGGGATGGCTACACCTTC
V gene: TRBV29-1
clone size: -
D gene: -
J gene: TRBJ1-2

CDR3 protein: CASNHPGTQNQYEQYF
CDR3 DNA: TGTGCCAGCAATCACCCCGGGACACAAAACCAATACGAGCAGTACTTC
V gene: TRBV12-3/TRBV12-4
clone size: few
D gene: -
J gene: TRBJ2-7

CDR3 protein: CASSLGLTGELFF
CDR3 DNA: TGTGCCAGCAGTTTAGGGTTAACCGGGGAGCTGTTTTTT
V gene: TRBV12-3/TRBV12-4
clone size: many
D gene: -
J gene: TRBJ2-2

CDR3 protein: CASSFGGLAGVEQYF
CDR3 DNA: TGTGCCAGCAGCTTCGGGGGACTAGCGGGAGTCGAGCAGTACTTC
V gene: TRBV7-2
clone size: few
D gene: TRBD2
J gene: TRBJ2-7

CDR3 protein: CASRGGGGSSYNEQFF
CDR3 DNA: TGTGCCAGCAGGGGGGGCGGGGGTAGCTCCTACAATGAGCAGTTCTTC
V gene: TRBV6-1
clone size: few
D gene: -
J gene: TRBJ2-1

CDR3 protein: CASSTGQVTEAFF
CDR3 DNA: TGTGCCAGCAGTACAGGTCAGGTCACTGAAGCTTTCTTT
V gene: TRBV28
clone size: -
D gene: -
J gene: TRBJ1-1

CDR3 protein: CASSQDLVVVNYGYTF
CDR3 DNA: TGCGCCAGCAGCCAAGATTTGGTGGTGGTTAACTATGGCTACACCTTC
V gene: TRBV4-3
clone size: few
D gene: -
J gene: TRBJ1-2